These 6 T cell receptor beta chains came from one sample sequenced in a study of T-cell memory formation after mild COVID-19. TCRdb independently ran MiXCR on the 5' RACE reads; one entry per CDR3 protein. The sample consists of 110,000 to 150,000 distinct CDR3 sequences, around 15% of them appearing once. Sequenced: PBMCs or a T cell subset sorted from them (not recorded which). All receptors derive from an adult woman who had mild COVID-19 (a few samples of this study predate the infection). Cell type and time point are not known.

The chain joins TRBV4-3 to TRBJ1-1; D gene uncertain. With 1 base removed from V and 1 base from J, the gap between germline ends came to 7 bases. The CDR3 is 14 amino acids. The germline V gene has CDR1 LGHNA and CDR2 YSLEER. CDR3 loop: CASSQGPENTEAFF. The DNA for the CDR3 is TGCGCCAGCAGCCAAGGACCGGAGAACACTGAAGCTTTCTTT.

This clonotype was seen a few times. The junction and the germline gene differ at one end; a read error may be behind it. This chain links TRBV11-2 with TRBJ2-3, with 8 bases aligning to TRBD1. Per the germline V gene, CDR1 is SGHAT and CDR2 is FQNNGV. The CDR3 spans 12 residues. CDR3 nucleotide sequence: TGTGCCAGCAGCGGACAGGGCCTAGCCCGTGTTTTT. Protein: CASSGQGLARVF.

This rearrangement joins TRBV6-5 to TRBJ2-2, with TRBD1 matching over 7 bases. J lost 2 bases, V lost 5 bases, and 5 bases had no gene match. The CDR3 sequence is 15 residues long. The germline V gene has CDR1 MNHEY and CDR2 SVGAGI. The CDR3, as DNA: TGTGCCAGCAGTCGGGACAGCGAAAACACCGGGGAGCTGTTTTTT. Its protein product is CASSRDSENTGELFF.

The genes are TRBV5-1 and TRBJ2-7; 11 bases align to TRBD1. The CDR3 runs to 15 residues. Unmatched junction bases numbered 6, after V lost 4 bases and J lost 3 bases. From germline, CDR1 is SGHRS and CDR2 YFSETQ. Written as DNA, the CDR3 is TGCGCCAGCAGCAGTCTGGGGACAGGGGGCTACGAGCAGTACTTC. This codes for CASSSLGTGGYEQYF.

This clonotype was counted at least ten times. The chain has TRBV6-5 and TRBJ2-1, with 8 bases identical to TRBD1. This CDR3 has 16 amino acids. Looked up from germline, CDR1 is MNHEY and CDR2 is SVGAGI. With 2 bases clipped from V and 4 bases from J, the junction kept 7 bases outside the gene matches. DNA of the CDR3: TGTGCCAGCAGTTACGGGACAGGAGAAATATACAATGAGCAGTTCTTC. Translating gives CASSYGTGEIYNEQFF.

The CDR3 DNA reads as TGCAGCGTTGGTGTGGGGAATGAGCAGTTCTTC. Amino acids: CSVGVGNEQFF. The rearrangement uses TRBV29-1 and TRBJ2-1; no definite D call. Germline assignment: CDR1 SQVTM and CDR2 ANQGSEA. V shed 4 bases and J shed 7 bases, with 8 bases lying between them. The CDR3 has 11 amino acids.